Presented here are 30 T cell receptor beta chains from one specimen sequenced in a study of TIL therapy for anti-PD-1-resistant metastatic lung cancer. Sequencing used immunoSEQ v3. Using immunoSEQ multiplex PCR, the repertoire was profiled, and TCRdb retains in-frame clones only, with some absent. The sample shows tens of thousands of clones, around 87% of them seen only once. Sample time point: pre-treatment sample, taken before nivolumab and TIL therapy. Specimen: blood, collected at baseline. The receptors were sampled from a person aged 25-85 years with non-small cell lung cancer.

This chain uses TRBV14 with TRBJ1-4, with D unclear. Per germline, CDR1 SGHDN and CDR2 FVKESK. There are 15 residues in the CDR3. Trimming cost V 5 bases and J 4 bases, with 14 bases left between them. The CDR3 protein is CASSARAGGNEKLFF. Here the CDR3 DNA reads TGTGCCAGCAGCGCCCGGGCCGGAGGTAATGAAAAACTGTTTTTT.

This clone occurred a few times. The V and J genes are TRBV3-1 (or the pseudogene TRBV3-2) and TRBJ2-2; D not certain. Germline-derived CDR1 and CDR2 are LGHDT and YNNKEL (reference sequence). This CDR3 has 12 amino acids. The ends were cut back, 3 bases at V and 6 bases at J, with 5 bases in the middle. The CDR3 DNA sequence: TGTGCCAGCAGCCATTTTCCCGGGGAGCTGTTTTTT. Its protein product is CASSHFPGELFF.

The CDR3 loop reads CASSPGGGYTDTQYF. The CDR3 coding sequence is TGTGCCAGCAGCCCCGGCGGCGGGTATACAGATACGCAGTATTTT. The chain joins TRBV14 to TRBJ2-3; D possibly corresponds to TRBD2 (5 bases). CDR3 length: 15 residues. The V end lost 4 bases, the J end lost 3 bases, and 14 bases lay between the germline ends. From germline, CDR1 is SGHDN and CDR2 FVKESK.

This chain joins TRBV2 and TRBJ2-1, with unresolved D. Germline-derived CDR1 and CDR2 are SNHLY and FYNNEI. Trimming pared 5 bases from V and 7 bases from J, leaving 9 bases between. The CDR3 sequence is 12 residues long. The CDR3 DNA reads TGTGCCAGCAGTAGGGAAGGGAATGAGCAGTTCTTC. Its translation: CASSREGNEQFF.

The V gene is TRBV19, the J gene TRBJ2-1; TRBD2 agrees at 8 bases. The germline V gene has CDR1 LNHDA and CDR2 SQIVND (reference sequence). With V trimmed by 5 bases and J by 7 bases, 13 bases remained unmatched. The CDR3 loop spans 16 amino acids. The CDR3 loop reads CASSASLAGGSNEQFF. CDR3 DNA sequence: TGTGCCAGTAGTGCATCTCTAGCGGGTGGGAGTAATGAGCAGTTCTTC. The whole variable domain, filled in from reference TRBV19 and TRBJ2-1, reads DGGITQSPKYLFRKEGQNVTLSCEQNLNHDAMYWYRQDPGQGLRLIYYSQIVNDFQKGDIAEGYSVSREKKESFPLTVTSAQKNPTAFYLCASSASLAGGSNEQFFGPGTRLTVL.

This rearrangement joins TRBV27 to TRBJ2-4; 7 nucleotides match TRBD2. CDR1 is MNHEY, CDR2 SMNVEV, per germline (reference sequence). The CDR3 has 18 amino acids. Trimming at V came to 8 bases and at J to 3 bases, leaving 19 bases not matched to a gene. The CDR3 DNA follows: TGTGCCAGCGGAAGTCCTAGCGGAACCACCGTAGACAAAAACATTCAGTACTTC. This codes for CASGSPSGTTVDKNIQYF.

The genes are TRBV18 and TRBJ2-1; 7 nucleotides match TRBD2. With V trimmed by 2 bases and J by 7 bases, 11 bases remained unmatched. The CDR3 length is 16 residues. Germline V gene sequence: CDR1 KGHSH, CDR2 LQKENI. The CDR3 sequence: CASSPAGGVAINEQFF. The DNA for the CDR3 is TGTGCCAGCTCACCAGCTGGGGGGGTAGCGATAAATGAGCAGTTCTTC.

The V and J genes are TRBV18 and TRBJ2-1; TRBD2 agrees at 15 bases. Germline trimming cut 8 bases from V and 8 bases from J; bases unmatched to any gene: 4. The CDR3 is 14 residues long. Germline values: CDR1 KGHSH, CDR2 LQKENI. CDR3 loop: CASQGLAGGDEQFF. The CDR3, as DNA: TGTGCCAGCCAGGGACTAGCGGGGGGCGATGAGCAGTTCTTC. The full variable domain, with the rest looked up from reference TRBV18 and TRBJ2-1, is NAGVMQNPRHLVRRRGQEARLRCSPMKGHSHVYWYRQLPEEGLKFMVYLQKENIIDESGMPKERFSAEFPKEGPSILRIQQVVRGDSAAYFCASQGLAGGDEQFFGPGTRLTVL.

CDR3 DNA: TGTGCTAGTGGTTTTACCTTGGCCAATGAGCAGTTCTTC. Its translation is CASGFTLANEQFF. The gene calls are TRBV12-5 and TRBJ2-1, with unresolved D. Per germline, CDR1 LGHNT and CDR2 FRNRAP. Trimming stripped 3 bases from V and 6 bases from J, with 9 bases between. The CDR3 totals 13 residues.

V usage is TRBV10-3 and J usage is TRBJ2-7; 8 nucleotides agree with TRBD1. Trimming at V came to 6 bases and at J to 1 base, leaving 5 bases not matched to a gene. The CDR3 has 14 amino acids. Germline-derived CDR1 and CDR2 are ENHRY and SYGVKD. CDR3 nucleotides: TGTGCCATCAGCGATAGACAGGGGTCCTACGAGCAGTACTTC. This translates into CAISDRQGSYEQYF.

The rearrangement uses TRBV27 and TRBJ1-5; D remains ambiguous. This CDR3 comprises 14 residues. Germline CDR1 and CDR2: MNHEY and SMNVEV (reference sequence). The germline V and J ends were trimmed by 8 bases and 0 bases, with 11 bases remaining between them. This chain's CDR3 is CASSDVASNQPQHF. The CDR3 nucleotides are TGTGCCAGCTCGGATGTAGCTAGCAATCAGCCCCAGCATTTT.

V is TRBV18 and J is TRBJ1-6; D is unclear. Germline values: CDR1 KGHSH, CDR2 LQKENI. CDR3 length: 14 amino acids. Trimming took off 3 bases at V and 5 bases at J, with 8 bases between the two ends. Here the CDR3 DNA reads TGTGCCAGCTCACCGATGGGCGATAATTCACCCCTCCACTTT. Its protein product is CASSPMGDNSPLHF.

DNA for the CDR3: TGTGCCAGCAGCGCTGAGGGGGGCAAAAACATTCAGTACTTC. Amino acids: CASSAEGGKNIQYF. This chain joins TRBV2 and TRBJ2-4; either TRBD1 or TRBD2 may fit D (6 bases each). Trimming removed 6 bases at V and 3 bases at J, with 12 bases between. The germline V gene encodes CDR1 SNHLY and CDR2 FYNNEI. The CDR3 is 14 residues long.

The CDR3 DNA sequence: TGTGCCAGTAGGGACAGACTTAGAGACAGCTATGGCTACACCTTC. This translates into CASRDRLRDSYGYTF. The gene calls are TRBV19 and TRBJ1-2; TRBD1 is a possible D gene (6 bases). The CDR3 loop spans 15 amino acids. V dropped 6 bases and J dropped 4 bases, with 18 bases sitting between them. CDR1 LNHDA and CDR2 SQIVND come from the germline V gene (reference sequence).

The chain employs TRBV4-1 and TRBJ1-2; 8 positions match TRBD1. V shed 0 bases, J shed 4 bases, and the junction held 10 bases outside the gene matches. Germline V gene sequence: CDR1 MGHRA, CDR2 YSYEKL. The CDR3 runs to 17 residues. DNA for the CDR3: TGCGCCAGCAGCCAAGAATGGTCAGGGGGCTGGTCCTATGGCTACACCTTC. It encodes CASSQEWSGGWSYGYTF.

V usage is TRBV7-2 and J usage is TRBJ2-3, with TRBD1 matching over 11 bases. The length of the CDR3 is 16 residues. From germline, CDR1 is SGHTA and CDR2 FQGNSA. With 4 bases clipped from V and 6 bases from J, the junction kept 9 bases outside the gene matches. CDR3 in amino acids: CASSYSGTGGRDTQYF. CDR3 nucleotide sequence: TGTGCCAGCAGCTACTCCGGGACAGGGGGTAGGGATACGCAGTATTTT.

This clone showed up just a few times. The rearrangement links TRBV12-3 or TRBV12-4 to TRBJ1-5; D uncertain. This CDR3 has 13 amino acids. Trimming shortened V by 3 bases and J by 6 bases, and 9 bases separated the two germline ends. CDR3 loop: CASSLYRGQPQHF. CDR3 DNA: TGTGCCAGCAGTTTGTACCGGGGTCAGCCCCAGCATTTT.

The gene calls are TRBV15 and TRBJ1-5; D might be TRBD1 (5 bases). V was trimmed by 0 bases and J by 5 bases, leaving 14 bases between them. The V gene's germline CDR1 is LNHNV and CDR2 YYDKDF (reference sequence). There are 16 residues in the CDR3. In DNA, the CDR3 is TGTGCCACCAGCAGAGAAACTTCAACAGGACATCAGCCCCAGCATTTT. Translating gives CATSRETSTGHQPQHF.

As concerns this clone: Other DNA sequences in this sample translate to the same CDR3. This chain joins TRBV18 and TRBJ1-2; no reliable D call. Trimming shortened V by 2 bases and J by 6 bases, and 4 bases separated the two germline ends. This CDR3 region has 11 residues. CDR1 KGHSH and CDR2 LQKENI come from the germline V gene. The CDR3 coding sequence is TGTGCCAGCTCACCAGGGAATGGCTACACCTTC. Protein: CASSPGNGYTF. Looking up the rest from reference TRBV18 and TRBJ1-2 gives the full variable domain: NAGVMQNPRHLVRRRGQEARLRCSPMKGHSHVYWYRQLPEEGLKFMVYLQKENIIDESGMPKERFSAEFPKEGPSILRIQQVVRGDSAAYFCASSPGNGYTFGSGTRLTVV.

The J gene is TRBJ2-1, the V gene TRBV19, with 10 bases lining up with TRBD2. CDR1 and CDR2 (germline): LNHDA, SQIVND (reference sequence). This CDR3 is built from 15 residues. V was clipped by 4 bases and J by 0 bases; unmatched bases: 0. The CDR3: CASSTSGSSYNEQFF. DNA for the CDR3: TGTGCCAGTAGTACTAGCGGGAGCTCCTACAATGAGCAGTTCTTC.

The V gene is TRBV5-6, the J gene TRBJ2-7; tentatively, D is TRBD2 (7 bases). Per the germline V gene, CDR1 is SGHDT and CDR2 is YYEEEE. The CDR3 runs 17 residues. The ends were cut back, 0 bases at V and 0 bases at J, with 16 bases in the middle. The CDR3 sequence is CASSLEKGGGSSYEQYF. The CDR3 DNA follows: TGTGCCAGCAGCTTGGAGAAGGGGGGAGGGAGCTCCTACGAGCAGTACTTC.

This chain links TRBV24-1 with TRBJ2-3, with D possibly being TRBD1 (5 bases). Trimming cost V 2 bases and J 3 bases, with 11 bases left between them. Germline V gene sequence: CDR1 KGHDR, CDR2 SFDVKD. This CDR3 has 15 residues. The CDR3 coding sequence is TGTGCCACCAGTGATTCCTCAGACAGAACAGATACGCAGTATTTT. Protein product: CATSDSSDRTDTQYF.

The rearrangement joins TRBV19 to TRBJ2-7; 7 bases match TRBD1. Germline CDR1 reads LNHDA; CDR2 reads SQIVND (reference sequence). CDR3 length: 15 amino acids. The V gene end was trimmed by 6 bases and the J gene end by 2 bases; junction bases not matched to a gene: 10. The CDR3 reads CASRSGGSLTYEQYF. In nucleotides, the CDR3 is TGTGCCAGTAGGTCAGGGGGAAGTTTGACCTACGAGCAGTACTTC. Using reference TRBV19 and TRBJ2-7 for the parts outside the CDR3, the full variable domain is DGGITQSPKYLFRKEGQNVTLSCEQNLNHDAMYWYRQDPGQGLRLIYYSQIVNDFQKGDIAEGYSVSREKKESFPLTVTSAQKNPTAFYLCASRSGGSLTYEQYFGPGTRLTVT.

CDR3 nucleotides: TGTGCCAGCAGCTTCGATAGCGGGAGGGACAATGAGCAGTTCTTC. Amino acid sequence: CASSFDSGRDNEQFF. The chain combines TRBV9 with TRBJ2-1, with 11 bases lining up with TRBD2. The germline V gene encodes CDR1 SGDLS and CDR2 YYNGEE. Germline trimming cut 4 bases from V and 5 bases from J; bases unmatched to any gene: 5. This CDR3 is built from 15 residues.

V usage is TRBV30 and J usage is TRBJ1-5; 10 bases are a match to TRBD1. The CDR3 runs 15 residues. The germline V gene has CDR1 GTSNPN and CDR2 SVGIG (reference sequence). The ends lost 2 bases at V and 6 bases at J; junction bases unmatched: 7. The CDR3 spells CAWSLKTGGRQPQHF. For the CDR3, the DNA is TGTGCCTGGAGTTTAAAGACAGGGGGCCGTCAGCCCCAGCATTTT.

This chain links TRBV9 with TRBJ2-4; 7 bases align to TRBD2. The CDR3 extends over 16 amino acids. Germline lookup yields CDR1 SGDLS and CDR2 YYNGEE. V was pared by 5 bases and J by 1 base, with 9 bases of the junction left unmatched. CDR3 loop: CASSPGGAPAKNIQYF. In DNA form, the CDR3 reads TGTGCCAGCAGTCCGGGGGGAGCTCCGGCCAAAAACATTCAGTACTTC.

Here the CDR3 reads CASSLGQAGANVLTF. CDR3 nucleotides: TGTGCCAGCAGCCTGGGACAAGCTGGGGCCAACGTCCTGACTTTC. V and J are TRBV5-4 and TRBJ2-6, with D possibly being TRBD1 (6 bases). The length of the CDR3 is 15 residues. Trimming shortened V by 4 bases and J by 2 bases, and 10 bases separated the two germline ends. Germline V gives CDR1 SGHNT, CDR2 YYREEE (reference sequence). Together with reference TRBV5-4 and TRBJ2-6, the CDR3 gives the full variable domain: ETGVTQSPTHLIKTRGQQVTLRCSSQSGHNTVSWYQQALGQGPQFIFQYYREEENGRGNFPPRFSGLQFPNYSSELNVNALELDDSALYLCASSLGQAGANVLTFGAGSRLTVL.

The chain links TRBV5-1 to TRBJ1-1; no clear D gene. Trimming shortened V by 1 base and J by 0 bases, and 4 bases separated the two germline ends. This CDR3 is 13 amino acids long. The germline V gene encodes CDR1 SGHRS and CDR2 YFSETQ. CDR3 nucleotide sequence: TGCGCCAGCAGCTTGAACATGAACACTGAAGCTTTCTTT. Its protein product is CASSLNMNTEAFF.

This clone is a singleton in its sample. The CDR3 here is CASSPPARDRGEGYTF. CDR3 DNA: TGTGCCAGCTCACCACCAGCAAGAGACAGGGGTGAGGGCTACACCTTC. The genes are TRBV18 and TRBJ1-2; 8 nucleotides line up with TRBD1. V lost 0 bases to trimming and J lost 8 bases; unmatched junction nucleotides: 11. Germline CDR1 is KGHSH and CDR2 is LQKENI. The CDR3 totals 16 residues.

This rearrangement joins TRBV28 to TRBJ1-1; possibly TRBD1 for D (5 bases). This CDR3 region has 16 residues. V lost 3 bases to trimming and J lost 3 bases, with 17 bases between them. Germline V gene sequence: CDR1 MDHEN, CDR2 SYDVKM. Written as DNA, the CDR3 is TGTGCCAGCAGTTTCCTGGGCAAGGGGCCTTACACTGAAGCTTTCTTT. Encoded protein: CASSFLGKGPYTEAFF.